The present TCR beta chain was sequenced within a study of shared clonotypes between healthy human individuals. Overall study findings and caveats: A limitation of the genetic and exposure-history diversity represented arose from few donors. The study's rarefaction showed incomplete sorted-subset sequencing despite large depth.

A deep-level run was used for the assay. Assay: immunoSEQ multiplex PCR; the TCRdb copy retains only in-frame clones and omits some. The sample has 2 million to 3 million clones, over 85% seen once; the top ten hold 0.36%. Each sample came from a Caucasian adult donor living in Nashville, Tennessee. The CDR3 covers 13 residues. V was cut by 8 bases and J by 1 base, with 11 bases left in between. Germline V gives CDR1 SNHLY, CDR2 FYNNEI. On this clone itself: As yet, its antigen is unknown.

The material sequenced was naive CD4+ T cells from PBMCs. The subset here: CD45RA+ positively selected. The chain uses TRBV2 and TRBJ1-1; a possible D gene is TRBD1 (6 bases). This receptor was identified in a man in his late teens or twenties in good health. Some clones in this sample may be carry-over from other donors' samples. CDR3 loop: CASLTGPNTEAFF. In DNA, the CDR3 is TGTGCCAGCCTGACAGGCCCGAACACTGAAGCTTTCTTT.